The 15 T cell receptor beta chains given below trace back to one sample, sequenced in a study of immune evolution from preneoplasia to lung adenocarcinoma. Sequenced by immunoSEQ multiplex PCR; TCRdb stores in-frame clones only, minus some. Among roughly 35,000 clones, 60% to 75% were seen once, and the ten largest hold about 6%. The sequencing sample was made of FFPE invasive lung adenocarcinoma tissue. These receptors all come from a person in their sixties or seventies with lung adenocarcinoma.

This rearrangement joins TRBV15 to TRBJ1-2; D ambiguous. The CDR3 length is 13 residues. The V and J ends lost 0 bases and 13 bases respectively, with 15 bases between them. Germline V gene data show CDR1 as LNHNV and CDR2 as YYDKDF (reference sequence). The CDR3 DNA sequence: TGTGCCACCAGCAGAGATCAGAACGGGCTTAGCACCTTC. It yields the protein CATSRDQNGLSTF.

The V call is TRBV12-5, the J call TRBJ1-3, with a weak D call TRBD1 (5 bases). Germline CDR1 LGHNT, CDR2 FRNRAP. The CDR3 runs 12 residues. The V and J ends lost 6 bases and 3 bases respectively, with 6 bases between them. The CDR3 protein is CASGGVGNTIYF. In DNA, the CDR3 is TGTGCTAGTGGAGGGGTTGGAAACACCATATATTTT. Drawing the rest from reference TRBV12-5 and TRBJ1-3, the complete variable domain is DARVTQTPRHKVTEMGQEVTMRCQPILGHNTVFWYRQTMMQGLELLAYFRNRAPLDDSGMPKDRFSAEMPDATLATLKIQPSEPRDSAVYFCASGGVGNTIYFGEGSWLTVV.

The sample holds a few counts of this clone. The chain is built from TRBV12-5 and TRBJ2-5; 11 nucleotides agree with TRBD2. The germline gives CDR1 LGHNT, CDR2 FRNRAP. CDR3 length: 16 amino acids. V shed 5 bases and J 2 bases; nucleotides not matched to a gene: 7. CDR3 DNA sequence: TGTGCTAGTGGTCCCGGGACTAGCGGACAACAAGAGACCCAGTACTTC. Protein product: CASGPGTSGQQETQYF.

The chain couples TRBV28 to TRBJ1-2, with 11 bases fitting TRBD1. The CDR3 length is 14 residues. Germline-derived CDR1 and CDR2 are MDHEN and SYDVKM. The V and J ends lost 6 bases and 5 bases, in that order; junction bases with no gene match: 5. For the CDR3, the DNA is TGTGCCAGCAGAGGACAGGGGGCGCGGTATGGCTACACCTTC. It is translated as CASRGQGARYGYTF.

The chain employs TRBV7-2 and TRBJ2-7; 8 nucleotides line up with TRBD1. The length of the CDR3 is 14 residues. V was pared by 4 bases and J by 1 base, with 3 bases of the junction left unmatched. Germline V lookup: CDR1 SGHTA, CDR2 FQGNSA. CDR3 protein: CASSSTGGSYEQYF. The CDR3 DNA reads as TGTGCCAGCAGCTCCACAGGGGGATCCTACGAGCAGTACTTC.

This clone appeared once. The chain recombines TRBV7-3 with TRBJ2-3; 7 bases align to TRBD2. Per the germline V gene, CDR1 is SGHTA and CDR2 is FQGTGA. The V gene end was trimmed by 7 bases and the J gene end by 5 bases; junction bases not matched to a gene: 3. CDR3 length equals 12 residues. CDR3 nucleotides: TGTGCCAGCAAGTCTAGCGGAGATACGCAGTATTTT. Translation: CASKSSGDTQYF.

The CDR3 protein is CASSRQGGELFF. In DNA form, the CDR3 reads TGTGCCAGTAGTCGCCAGGGCGGGGAGCTGTTTTTT. J is TRBJ2-2 and V is TRBV19, with a weak D call TRBD1 (5 bases). The germline V gene encodes CDR1 LNHDA and CDR2 SQIVND (reference sequence). The CDR3 consists of 12 residues. Trimming stripped 5 bases from V and 7 bases from J, with 8 bases between.

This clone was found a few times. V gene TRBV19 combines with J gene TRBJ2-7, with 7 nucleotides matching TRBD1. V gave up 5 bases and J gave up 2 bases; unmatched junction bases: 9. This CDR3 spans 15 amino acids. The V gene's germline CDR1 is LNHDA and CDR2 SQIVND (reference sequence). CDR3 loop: CASSRTRTGPYEQYF. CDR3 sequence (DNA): TGTGCCAGTAGTCGGACCCGGACAGGCCCCTACGAGCAGTACTTC.

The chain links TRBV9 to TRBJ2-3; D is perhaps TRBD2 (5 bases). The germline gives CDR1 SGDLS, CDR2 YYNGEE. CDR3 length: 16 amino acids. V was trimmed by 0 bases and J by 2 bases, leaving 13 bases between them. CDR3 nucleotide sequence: TGTGCCAGCAGCGTAGAAGGACTCTCTCTCACAGATACGCAGTATTTT. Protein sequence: CASSVEGLSLTDTQYF.

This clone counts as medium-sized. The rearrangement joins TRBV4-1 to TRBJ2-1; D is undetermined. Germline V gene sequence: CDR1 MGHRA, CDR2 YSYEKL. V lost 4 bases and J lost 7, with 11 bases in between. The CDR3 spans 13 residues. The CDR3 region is CASSRDFANEQFF. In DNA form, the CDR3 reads TGCGCCAGCAGCCGTGACTTTGCGAATGAGCAGTTCTTC.

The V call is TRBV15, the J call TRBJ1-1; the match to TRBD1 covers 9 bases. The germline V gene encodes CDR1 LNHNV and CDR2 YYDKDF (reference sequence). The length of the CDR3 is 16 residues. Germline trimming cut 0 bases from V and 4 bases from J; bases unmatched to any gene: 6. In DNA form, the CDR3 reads TGTGCCACCAGCAGAGAGGGACAGGGATTGATCACTGAAGCTTTCTTT. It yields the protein CATSREGQGLITEAFF.

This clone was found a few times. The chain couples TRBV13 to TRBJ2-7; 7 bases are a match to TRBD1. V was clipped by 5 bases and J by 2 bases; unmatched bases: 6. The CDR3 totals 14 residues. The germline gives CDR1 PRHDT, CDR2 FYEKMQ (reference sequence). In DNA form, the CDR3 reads TGTGCCAGCAGCCCGGACAGGCCTCCCTACGAGCAGTACTTC. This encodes CASSPDRPPYEQYF.

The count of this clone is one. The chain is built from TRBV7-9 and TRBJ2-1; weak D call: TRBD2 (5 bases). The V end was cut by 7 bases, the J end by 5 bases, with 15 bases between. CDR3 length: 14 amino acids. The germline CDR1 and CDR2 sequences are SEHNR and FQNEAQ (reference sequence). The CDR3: CASKRAELDNEQFF. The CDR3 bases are TGTGCCAGCAAGAGGGCAGAATTAGACAATGAGCAGTTCTTC.

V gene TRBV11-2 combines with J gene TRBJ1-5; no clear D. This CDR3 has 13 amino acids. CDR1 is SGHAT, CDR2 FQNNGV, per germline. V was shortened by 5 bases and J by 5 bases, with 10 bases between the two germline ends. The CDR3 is CASSVRSDQPQHF. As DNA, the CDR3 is TGTGCCAGCAGCGTCCGGTCGGATCAGCCCCAGCATTTT. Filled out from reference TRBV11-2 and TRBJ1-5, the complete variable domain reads EAGVAQSPRYKIIEKRQSVAFWCNPISGHATLYWYQQILGQGPKLLIQFQNNGVVDDSQLPKDRFSAERLKGVDSTLKIQPAKLEDSAVYLCASSVRSDQPQHFGDGTRLSIL.

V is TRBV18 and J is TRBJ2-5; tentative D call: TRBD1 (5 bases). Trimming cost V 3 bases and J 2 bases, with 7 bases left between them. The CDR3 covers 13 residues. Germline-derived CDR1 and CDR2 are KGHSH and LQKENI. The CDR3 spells CASSPRQQETQYF. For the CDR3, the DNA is TGTGCCAGCTCACCTCGACAGCAAGAGACCCAGTACTTC.